One sample yielded the 27 T cell receptor beta chains listed below, sequenced in a study of T cell responses to AZD1222 COVID-19 vaccine. TCRdb's table, derived via immunoSEQ multiplex PCR, lists solely in-frame clones and lacks some. The data contain about 150,000 clones, 87% of them singletons. Sequencing was performed on peripheral blood, taken 28 days after the second AZD1222 dose. The source is an adult who received the AZD1222 COVID-19 vaccine.

The gene calls are TRBV12-5 and TRBJ1-4; D call uncertain. V was clipped by 5 bases and J by 0 bases, with 7 bases between them. CDR3 size: 14 residues. Germline CDR1 LGHNT, CDR2 FRNRAP. The CDR3 is CASGHHTTNEKLFF. CDR3 in DNA: TGTGCTAGTGGTCACCATACAACTAATGAAAAACTGTTTTTT.

The CDR3 loop is CASRGNKIMNTEAFF. In DNA, the CDR3 is TGTGCCAGCAGGGGAAACAAGATCATGAACACTGAAGCTTTCTTT. V usage is TRBV11-3 and J usage is TRBJ1-1; no definite D call. This CDR3 contains 15 residues. Germline V gene data show CDR1 as SGHNT and CDR2 as YENEEA. Trimming stripped 6 bases from V and 0 bases from J, with 14 bases between.

The V and J genes are TRBV6-5 and TRBJ1-1; unclear D gene. The germline V and J ends were trimmed by 6 bases and 5 bases, with 19 bases remaining between them. Germline V gene data show CDR1 as MNHEY and CDR2 as SVGAGI. This CDR3 region has 15 residues. Here the CDR3 reads CASRTRGRTGTEAFF. The DNA for the CDR3 is TGTGCCAGCAGGACCCGCGGCCGGACTGGTACTGAAGCTTTCTTT.

The rearrangement joins TRBV29-1 to TRBJ1-1; 7 bases agree with TRBD1. J was trimmed by 6 bases and V by 7 bases; bases with no gene match: 5. The germline V gene encodes CDR1 SQVTM and CDR2 ANQGSEA. The CDR3 consists of 11 residues. The CDR3 DNA sequence: TGCAGCGCCACAGGGGACGCTGAAGCTTTCTTT. This translates into CSATGDAEAFF.

V and J are TRBV7-2 and TRBJ2-1; 8 bases map to TRBD2. Looked up from germline, CDR1 is SGHTA and CDR2 is FQGNSA. This CDR3 has 16 amino acids. Trimming took 2 bases from V and 6 from J; bases not matched to a gene: 9. The CDR3 region is CASSLRGTSIGNEQFF. The CDR3 coding sequence is TGTGCCAGCAGCTTACGCGGGACTAGTATAGGCAATGAGCAGTTCTTC.

The chain uses TRBV15 and TRBJ2-5; 11 bases line up with TRBD2. This CDR3 is 17 amino acids long. V was pared by 1 base and J by 2 bases, with 6 bases of the junction left unmatched. The germline CDR1 and CDR2 sequences are LNHNV and YYDKDF (reference sequence). Here the CDR3 DNA reads TGTGCCACCAGCAGAGCGGGACTAGCGGCGGGTCAAGAGACCCAGTACTTC. Translating it yields CATSRAGLAAGQETQYF.

This chain links TRBV4-3 with TRBJ2-2; 11 bases are a match to TRBD1. The CDR3 is made up of 16 amino acids. CDR1 LGHNA and CDR2 YSLEER come from the germline V gene. Trimming removed 6 bases from V and 4 bases from J; junction bases left unmatched: 7. The CDR3 spells CASRERDRGSTGELFF. The CDR3 DNA follows: TGCGCCAGCAGAGAAAGGGACAGGGGGAGCACCGGGGAGCTGTTTTTT.

V usage is TRBV29-1 and J usage is TRBJ1-4; unclear D gene. Germline loops: CDR1 SQVTM, CDR2 ANQGSEA. This CDR3 is built from 12 residues. V lost 7 bases and J lost 4, with 10 bases in between. DNA of the CDR3: TGCAGCGCTATTGGCTTTAATGAAAAACTGTTTTTT. Protein sequence: CSAIGFNEKLFF.

This clone has a single count. The V call is TRBV3-1 (or the pseudogene TRBV3-2), the J call TRBJ2-5; D is perhaps TRBD1 (6 bases). This CDR3 region has 15 residues. Germline assignment: CDR1 LGHDT and CDR2 YNNKEL (reference sequence). Trimming left V 0 bases short and J 5 bases short, with 13 bases between. CDR3 amino acids: CASSQDGRGYETQYF. DNA of the CDR3: TGTGCCAGCAGCCAAGATGGCAGGGGTTATGAGACCCAGTACTTC.

This chain uses TRBV18 with TRBJ1-1; D remains ambiguous. V was trimmed by 1 base and J by 0 bases, leaving 6 bases between them. There are 14 residues in the CDR3. Germline assignment: CDR1 KGHSH and CDR2 LQKENI. The CDR3 bases are TGTGCCAGCTCACCACAACAGTTGAACACTGAAGCTTTCTTT. Translating it yields CASSPQQLNTEAFF.

The rearrangement joins TRBV5-1 to TRBJ1-2; D might be TRBD1 (6 bases). Per the germline V gene, CDR1 is SGHRS and CDR2 is YFSETQ. The CDR3 runs 12 residues. Trimming removed 6 bases at V and 4 bases at J, with 10 bases between. The DNA of the CDR3 is TGCGCCAGCACCCTGGACAGCTATGGCTACACCTTC. Protein sequence: CASTLDSYGYTF.

The chain is built from TRBV6-5 and TRBJ2-3; perhaps TRBD1 as D (6 bases). V was cut by 2 bases and J by 0 bases, with 12 bases left in between. This CDR3 spans 16 amino acids. Germline V lookup: CDR1 MNHEY, CDR2 SVGAGI. CDR3 sequence: CASSYGRGISTDTQYF. The CDR3 nucleotides are TGTGCCAGCAGTTACGGCAGGGGAATTAGCACAGATACGCAGTATTTT.

The chain couples TRBV19 to TRBJ1-2; D is perhaps TRBD1 (5 bases). Germline V CDR1 and CDR2: LNHDA, SQIVND (reference sequence). The V and J ends lost 7 bases and 7 bases respectively, with 13 bases between them. The length of the CDR3 is 12 residues. CDR3 bases: TGTGCCAGTACCGGGACCAGTCTTGGCTACACCTTC. Translating it yields CASTGTSLGYTF.

This clone appeared a few times. The genes are TRBV6-5 and TRBJ2-7; unclear D gene. CDR3 length: 15 residues. Trimming left V 0 bases short and J 1 base short, with 10 bases between. Germline values: CDR1 MNHEY, CDR2 SVGAGI. The CDR3 sequence is CASSYSPASSYEQYF. In nucleotides, the CDR3 is TGTGCCAGCAGTTACTCTCCGGCCAGTTCCTACGAGCAGTACTTC.

The gene calls are TRBV9 and TRBJ1-2, with D possibly being TRBD1 (6 bases). Germline CDR1 is SGDLS and CDR2 is YYNGEE. The CDR3 runs 17 residues. V lost 0 bases, J lost 0 bases, and 15 bases lay in between. CDR3 nucleotides: TGTGCCAGCAGCGTAGGATCAGGGGCAATGGCTAACTATGGCTACACCTTC. Protein: CASSVGSGAMANYGYTF.

V usage is TRBV6-5 and J usage is TRBJ2-2, with 8 bases identical to TRBD1. V was pared by 6 bases and J by 6 bases, with 6 bases of the junction left unmatched. CDR1 is MNHEY and CDR2 is SVGAGI in the germline V gene. CDR3 length: 14 residues. The CDR3 protein is CASRLTGEAGELFF. The CDR3 DNA is TGTGCCAGCAGATTGACAGGGGAAGCCGGGGAGCTGTTTTTT.

CDR3 sequence (DNA): TGTGCCAGCAGTGAAGCGGCAGGGGGGGAAAAACTGTTTTTT. Protein product: CASSEAAGGEKLFF. J is TRBJ1-4 and V is TRBV6-1, with TRBD1 matching 7 bases. V was pared by 0 bases and J by 8 bases, with 3 bases of the junction left unmatched. The CDR3 totals 14 residues. The germline gives CDR1 MNHNS, CDR2 SASEGT.

This chain links TRBV18 with TRBJ2-5; 8 bases map to TRBD1. This CDR3 spans 15 amino acids. CDR1 is KGHSH and CDR2 is LQKENI in the germline V gene. V dropped 11 bases and J dropped 1; count of bases not matched to a gene: 12. CDR3 protein: CASHDRGVIQETQYF. Written as DNA, the CDR3 is TGTGCCTCCCACGACAGGGGAGTGATCCAAGAGACCCAGTACTTC.

The chain couples TRBV6-1 to TRBJ2-1; D perhaps matches TRBD2 (5 bases). The V end lost 3 bases, the J end lost 0 bases, and 9 bases lay between the germline ends. The V gene's germline CDR1 is MNHNS and CDR2 SASEGT. This CDR3 contains 15 residues. In DNA, the CDR3 is TGTGCCAGCAGTGAGGAGGCTGGCTCCTACAATGAGCAGTTCTTC. This sequence encodes CASSEEAGSYNEQFF.

The chain combines TRBV2 with TRBJ1-2; 7 bases are shared with TRBD1. This CDR3 is built from 14 residues. Germline V gives CDR1 SNHLY, CDR2 FYNNEI. V gave up 6 bases and J gave up 4 bases; unmatched junction bases: 8. CDR3 sequence reads: CASREQGLGYGYTF. The CDR3 nucleotides read TGTGCCAGCAGGGAACAGGGGCTGGGCTATGGCTACACCTTC.

The V gene is TRBV4-2, the J gene TRBJ1-2; TRBD1 might be the D (6 bases). CDR1 is LGHNA and CDR2 is YNFKEQ in the germline V gene. The V end lost 0 bases, the J end lost 4 bases, and 21 bases lay between the germline ends. This CDR3 is 18 amino acids long. CDR3 loop: CASSQDTGGGGAGYGYTF. CDR3 coding DNA: TGTGCCAGCAGCCAAGATACGGGAGGTGGGGGGGCTGGCTATGGCTACACCTTC.

The rearrangement uses TRBV7-9 and TRBJ2-3; D is unclear. The germline V gene has CDR1 SEHNR and CDR2 FQNEAQ (reference sequence). Trimming removed 2 bases at V and 2 bases at J, with 8 bases between. The CDR3 covers 14 residues. The CDR3 spells CASSLSQVTDTQYF. The CDR3, as DNA: TGTGCCAGCAGCTTATCTCAGGTCACAGATACGCAGTATTTT.

This clone came up a few times. The chain is built from TRBV7-2 and TRBJ2-7; 9 nucleotides agree with TRBD1. V lost 5 bases and J lost 0; bases outside the gene matches: 11. Germline V lookup: CDR1 SGHTA, CDR2 FQGNSA. CDR3 length: 17 residues. Here the CDR3 reads CASSKDWTGATSYEQYF. The CDR3 coding sequence is TGTGCCAGCAGCAAAGATTGGACAGGGGCGACCTCCTACGAGCAGTACTTC.

The V gene is TRBV11-2, the J gene TRBJ1-2, with unresolved D. Trimming pared 5 bases from V and 1 base from J, leaving 14 bases between. Germline loops: CDR1 SGHAT, CDR2 FQNNGV. The CDR3 spans 15 residues. CDR3 in amino acids: CASSPDNRFNYGYTF. The DNA of the CDR3 is TGTGCCAGCAGCCCCGACAACCGCTTTAACTATGGCTACACCTTC.

The chain carries TRBV7-8 and TRBJ1-3; perhaps TRBD1 as D (5 bases). The CDR3 is 15 residues long. V shed 7 bases and J shed 2 bases, with 15 bases lying between them. Germline V gene sequence: CDR1 SGHVS, CDR2 FQNEAQ. In DNA, the CDR3 is TGTGCCAGCACCCCCAGGGAGGGAGCTGGAAACACCATATATTTT. Its protein is CASTPREGAGNTIYF.

Regarding this clone: Other nucleotide sequences in the sample specify the same CDR3. The gene calls are TRBV12-3 or TRBV12-4 and TRBJ1-1, with D possibly matching TRBD1 (6 bases). V gave up 3 bases and J gave up 1 base, with 6 bases separating them. The CDR3 consists of 13 residues. The CDR3 loop reads CASSLTGNTEAFF. CDR3 coding DNA: TGTGCCAGCAGTTTGACAGGGAACACTGAAGCTTTCTTT.

The chain joins TRBV9 to TRBJ2-5; 9 bases map to TRBD2. Trimming at V came to 2 bases and at J to 5 bases, leaving 7 bases not matched to a gene. From germline, CDR1 is SGDLS and CDR2 YYNGEE. CDR3 length: 15 residues. In DNA, the CDR3 is TGTGCCAGCAGCGTTACCGGGACTAGCATTGAGACCCAGTACTTC. Its protein is CASSVTGTSIETQYF.